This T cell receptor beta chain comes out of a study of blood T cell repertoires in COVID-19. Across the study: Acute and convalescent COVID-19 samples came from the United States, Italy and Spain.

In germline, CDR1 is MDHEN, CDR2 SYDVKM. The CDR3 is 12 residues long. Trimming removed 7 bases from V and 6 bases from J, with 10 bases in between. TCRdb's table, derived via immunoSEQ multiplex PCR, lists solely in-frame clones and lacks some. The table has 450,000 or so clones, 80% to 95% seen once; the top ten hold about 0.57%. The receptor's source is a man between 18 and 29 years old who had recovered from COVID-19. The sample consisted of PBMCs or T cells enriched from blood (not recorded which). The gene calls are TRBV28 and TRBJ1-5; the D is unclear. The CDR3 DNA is TGTGCCAGCAACGCAATGAGTCAGCCCCAGCATTTT. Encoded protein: CASNAMSQPQHF.